This is a list of T cell receptor beta chains from one sample in a study of CD8+ T cells in alopecia areata. Sequencing used immunoSEQ multiplex PCR; TCRdb keeps in-frame clones, though not all of them. Here the sample spans about 280,000 clones, 55% to 70% being singletons. Sequences were derived from CD4+ T cells sorted from blood, sampled at week 24, from a patient treated with tofacitinib. The receptors here all came from a human donor with alopecia areata. CDR3s include the opening cysteine and the closing phenylalanine or tryptophan. The D gene is left open where the match is weak. Clone size is stated in some rows and not others, as once, few, many or a class when expanded.

cdr3_aa: CASSQGQGVNSPLHF; cdr3_nt: TGTGCCAGCAGCCAGGGACAGGGGGTCAATTCACCCCTCCACTTT; clone_size: NA; j_call: TRBJ1-6; v_call: TRBV4-2; d_call: TRBD1
cdr3_aa: CASRRRQWDDNEQFF; cdr3_nt: TGTGCCAGCAGGAGGAGACAGTGGGATGACAATGAGCAGTTCTTC; clone_size: NA; j_call: TRBJ2-1; v_call: TRBV28; d_call: NA
cdr3_aa: CSRTGYTEAFF; cdr3_nt: TGCAGTCGGACAGGCTACACTGAAGCTTTCTTT; clone_size: NA; j_call: TRBJ1-1; v_call: TRBV20-1; d_call: TRBD1
cdr3_aa: CASRTRTYEQYF; cdr3_nt: TGTGCCAGCAGGACCAGAACCTACGAGCAGTACTTC; clone_size: NA; j_call: TRBJ2-7; v_call: TRBV27; d_call: NA
cdr3_aa: CASSLDLGQGRDEQYF; cdr3_nt: TGTGCCAGCAGCCTCGATCTGGGACAGGGGAGGGACGAGCAGTACTTC; clone_size: NA; j_call: TRBJ2-7; v_call: TRBV9; d_call: TRBD1
cdr3_aa: CSVEIAGRDEAFF; cdr3_nt: TGCAGCGTTGAAATCGCCGGGCGGGATGAAGCTTTCTTT; clone_size: NA; j_call: TRBJ1-1; v_call: TRBV29-1; d_call: NA
cdr3_aa: CASSIRRGRTDTQYF; cdr3_nt: TGTGCCAGTAGTATTCGGAGGGGGCGCACAGATACGCAGTATTTT; clone_size: few; j_call: TRBJ2-3; v_call: TRBV19; d_call: NA
cdr3_aa: CASGGLAASYEQYF; cdr3_nt: TGTGCCAGCGGGGGACTAGCGGCTTCCTACGAGCAGTACTTC; clone_size: few; j_call: TRBJ2-7; v_call: TRBV7-9; d_call: TRBD2
cdr3_aa: CASSLDRNIQYF; cdr3_nt: TGCGCCAGCAGCTTGGACAGAAACATTCAGTACTTC; clone_size: NA; j_call: TRBJ2-4; v_call: TRBV5-1; d_call: NA
cdr3_aa: CASSPGRGYPTSTDTQYF; cdr3_nt: TGTGCCAGCTCACCTGGGAGGGGCTACCCGACTAGCACAGATACGCAGTATTTT; clone_size: NA; j_call: TRBJ2-3; v_call: TRBV18; d_call: TRBD2
cdr3_aa: CASSLSPQSTDTQYF; cdr3_nt: TGTGCCAGCAGCTTATCCCCCCAGAGCACAGATACGCAGTATTTT; clone_size: NA; j_call: TRBJ2-3; v_call: TRBV7-2; d_call: NA
cdr3_aa: CASSLMSELDTQYF; cdr3_nt: TGCGCCAGCAGCTTAATGTCAGAGCTAGATACGCAGTATTTT; clone_size: NA; j_call: TRBJ2-3; v_call: TRBV5-1; d_call: NA
cdr3_aa: CASSETGTLEAFF; cdr3_nt: TGTGCCAGCAGTGAAACCGGGACCCTTGAAGCTTTCTTT; clone_size: NA; j_call: TRBJ1-1; v_call: TRBV2; d_call: NA
cdr3_aa: CASSPGQGETQYF; cdr3_nt: TGTGCCAGCTCACCAGGGCAGGGGGAGACCCAGTACTTC; clone_size: NA; j_call: TRBJ2-5; v_call: TRBV18; d_call: NA
cdr3_aa: CASSLAPGQGAYGYTF; cdr3_nt: TGTGCCAGCAGCTTAGCCCCGGGACAGGGGGCCTATGGCTACACCTTC; clone_size: NA; j_call: TRBJ1-2; v_call: TRBV7-2; d_call: TRBD1
cdr3_aa: CASSPGAGYQETQYF; cdr3_nt: TGCGCCAGCAGCCCGGGGGCCGGGTACCAAGAGACCCAGTACTTC; clone_size: NA; j_call: TRBJ2-5; v_call: TRBV5-1; d_call: NA
cdr3_aa: CASSFRQSSTADTQYF; cdr3_nt: TGTGCCAGCAGCTTTCGACAGTCTTCTACTGCAGATACGCAGTATTTT; clone_size: few; j_call: TRBJ2-3; v_call: TRBV7-3; d_call: NA
cdr3_aa: CSVEGGQGVEQFF; cdr3_nt: TGCAGCGTTGAAGGCGGACAGGGTGTTGAGCAGTTCTTC; clone_size: NA; j_call: TRBJ2-1; v_call: TRBV29-1; d_call: TRBD1
cdr3_aa: CASSQDPRGGAAEQYF; cdr3_nt: TGCGCCAGCAGCCAAGATCCCCGCGGGGGGGCCGCCGAGCAGTACTTC; clone_size: few; j_call: TRBJ2-7; v_call: TRBV4-3; d_call: TRBD2
cdr3_aa: CASSLGGLAGGETQYF; cdr3_nt: TGCGCCAGCAGCTTGGGAGGCTTAGCTGGTGGAGAGACCCAGTACTTC; clone_size: once; j_call: TRBJ2-5; v_call: TRBV5-1; d_call: NA
cdr3_aa: CASSFSAAGAEAFF; cdr3_nt: TGTGCCAGCAGTTTTTCGGCGGCTGGGGCTGAAGCTTTCTTT; clone_size: NA; j_call: TRBJ1-1; v_call: TRBV2; d_call: NA
cdr3_aa: CASSQSHSNQPQHF; cdr3_nt: TGCGCCAGCAGCCAAAGTCATAGCAATCAGCCCCAGCATTTT; clone_size: NA; j_call: TRBJ1-5; v_call: TRBV4-1; d_call: NA
cdr3_aa: CASSEDGGNQPQHF; cdr3_nt: TGTGCCAGCAGTGAGGATGGGGGCAATCAGCCCCAGCATTTT; clone_size: once; j_call: TRBJ1-5; v_call: TRBV2; d_call: NA
cdr3_aa: CASNDGRDQPQHF; cdr3_nt: TGTGCCAGCAATGATGGCAGGGATCAGCCCCAGCATTTT; clone_size: few; j_call: TRBJ1-5; v_call: TRBV7-9; d_call: NA
cdr3_aa: CASSLGRLASYEQYF; cdr3_nt: TGTGCCAGCAGTTTAGGGCGGCTAGCTTCCTACGAGCAGTACTTC; clone_size: NA; j_call: TRBJ2-7; v_call: TRBV27; d_call: NA
cdr3_aa: CASSSRTINQPQHF; cdr3_nt: TGTGCCAGCAGCTCGCGGACCATCAATCAGCCCCAGCATTTT; clone_size: NA; j_call: TRBJ1-5; v_call: TRBV11-1; d_call: NA
cdr3_aa: CASSPGQGNVLEQYF; cdr3_nt: TGCGCCAGCAGCCCGGGACAGGGCAACGTTCTTGAGCAGTACTTC; clone_size: NA; j_call: TRBJ2-7; v_call: TRBV4-1; d_call: TRBD1
cdr3_aa: CSGDGGPDTQYF; cdr3_nt: TGCAGCGGGGACGGGGGACCAGATACGCAGTATTTT; clone_size: NA; j_call: TRBJ2-3; v_call: TRBV29-1; d_call: NA
cdr3_aa: CSVQGGSTDTQYF; cdr3_nt: TGCAGCGTCCAGGGCGGTTCCACAGATACGCAGTATTTT; clone_size: few; j_call: TRBJ2-3; v_call: TRBV29-1; d_call: NA
cdr3_aa: CASSWGSGGPQETQYF; cdr3_nt: TGCGCCAGCAGCTGGGGGTCGGGGGGACCCCAAGAGACCCAGTACTTC; clone_size: NA; j_call: TRBJ2-5; v_call: TRBV5-1; d_call: TRBD2
cdr3_aa: CASSQDRSGANVLTF; cdr3_nt: TGCGCCAGCAGCCAAGACAGATCTGGGGCCAACGTCCTGACTTTC; clone_size: NA; j_call: TRBJ2-6; v_call: TRBV4-1; d_call: NA
cdr3_aa: CASSYSRGGEYF; cdr3_nt: TGTGCCAGCAGTTACTCGCGGGGTGGGGAGTACTTC; clone_size: NA; j_call: TRBJ2-7; v_call: TRBV6-5; d_call: NA
cdr3_aa: CASSSRTGNEKLFF; cdr3_nt: TGTGCCAGCAGCTCTCGGACAGGAAATGAAAAACTGTTTTTT; clone_size: NA; j_call: TRBJ1-4; v_call: TRBV5-6; d_call: TRBD1
cdr3_aa: CASRPQGGSYEQYF; cdr3_nt: TGTGCCAGCAGACCTCAGGGGGGATCCTACGAGCAGTACTTC; clone_size: NA; j_call: TRBJ2-7; v_call: TRBV27; d_call: NA
cdr3_aa: CASSVVMEGLQYEQYF; cdr3_nt: TGTGCCAGCAGCGTAGTCATGGAGGGGCTCCAATACGAGCAGTACTTC; clone_size: once; j_call: TRBJ2-7; v_call: TRBV9; d_call: NA
cdr3_aa: CASSGFLAGSYNEQFF; cdr3_nt: TGTGCCAGCAGCGGCTTCCTAGCGGGGTCCTACAATGAGCAGTTCTTC; clone_size: NA; j_call: TRBJ2-1; v_call: TRBV9; d_call: TRBD2
cdr3_aa: CASSGSGQVNSPLHF; cdr3_nt: TGTGCCAGCAGCGGATCGGGACAGGTTAATTCACCCCTCCACTTT; clone_size: NA; j_call: TRBJ1-6; v_call: TRBV9; d_call: TRBD1
cdr3_aa: CASSDPLGRRGASSSTDTQYF; cdr3_nt: TGTGCCAGCAGTGACCCCCTCGGCCGGCGGGGGGCCTCTTCTAGCACAGATACGCAGTATTTT; clone_size: NA; j_call: TRBJ2-3; v_call: TRBV2; d_call: TRBD2
cdr3_aa: CASSRGDGSSYEQYF; cdr3_nt: TGCGCCAGCAGCCGAGGAGACGGTTCCTCCTACGAGCAGTACTTC; clone_size: many; j_call: TRBJ2-7; v_call: TRBV4-3; d_call: NA
cdr3_aa: CASSLGGGTFYEQYF; cdr3_nt: TGTGCCAGCAGTTTAGGGGGGGGCACTTTCTACGAGCAGTACTTC; clone_size: NA; j_call: TRBJ2-7; v_call: TRBV28; d_call: NA
cdr3_aa: CSGGVGDTQYF; cdr3_nt: TGCAGTGGTGGGGTTGGGGATACGCAGTATTTT; clone_size: NA; j_call: TRBJ2-3; v_call: TRBV29-1; d_call: NA
cdr3_aa: CASSPRGSGANVLTF; cdr3_nt: TGTGCCAGCAGCCCCCGAGGCTCTGGGGCCAACGTCCTGACTTTC; clone_size: NA; j_call: TRBJ2-6; v_call: TRBV7-8; d_call: NA
cdr3_aa: CASSPRRTEAFF; cdr3_nt: TGTGCCAGCAGCCCGAGGCGTACTGAAGCTTTCTTT; clone_size: NA; j_call: TRBJ1-1; v_call: TRBV7-9; d_call: NA
cdr3_aa: CASSLVVGGGAGYTF; cdr3_nt: TGTGCCAGCAGCTTAGTAGTGGGCGGGGGAGCTGGCTACACCTTC; clone_size: NA; j_call: TRBJ1-2; v_call: TRBV11-2; d_call: NA
cdr3_aa: CASSFTSGGLSEQFF; cdr3_nt: TGCGCCAGCAGCTTCACTAGCGGGGGACTTTCTGAGCAGTTCTTC; clone_size: NA; j_call: TRBJ2-1; v_call: TRBV5-1; d_call: TRBD2
cdr3_aa: CSVEGGEKLFF; cdr3_nt: TGCAGCGTTGAAGGGGGTGAAAAACTGTTTTTT; clone_size: NA; j_call: TRBJ1-4; v_call: TRBV29-1; d_call: NA
cdr3_aa: CASRDAGWIGEKLFF; cdr3_nt: TGTGCCAGCAGGGACGCGGGATGGATAGGGGAAAAACTGTTTTTT; clone_size: NA; j_call: TRBJ1-4; v_call: TRBV7-9; d_call: NA
cdr3_aa: CSVFTPGQWIDTQYF; cdr3_nt: TGCAGCGTATTTACGCCGGGACAGTGGATAGATACGCAGTATTTT; clone_size: few; j_call: TRBJ2-3; v_call: TRBV29-1; d_call: TRBD1
cdr3_aa: CASSLSFTGHNEQFF; cdr3_nt: TGCGCCAGCAGCTTGTCTTTTACGGGCCACAATGAGCAGTTCTTC; clone_size: NA; j_call: TRBJ2-1; v_call: TRBV5-1; d_call: NA
cdr3_aa: CAWSVALAGQNEQFF; cdr3_nt: TGTGCCTGGAGTGTAGCACTAGCGGGACAAAATGAGCAGTTCTTC; clone_size: once; j_call: TRBJ2-1; v_call: TRBV30; d_call: TRBD2
cdr3_aa: CAWSVGETQYF; cdr3_nt: TGTGCCTGGAGTGTTGGAGAGACCCAGTACTTC; clone_size: NA; j_call: TRBJ2-5; v_call: TRBV30; d_call: NA
cdr3_aa: CASRLEDINNEQFF; cdr3_nt: TGTGCCAGCAGGCTAGAGGACATTAACAATGAGCAGTTCTTC; clone_size: few; j_call: TRBJ2-1; v_call: TRBV2; d_call: NA
cdr3_aa: CASSLAESVLNYGYTF; cdr3_nt: TGTGCCAGCAGCTTAGCAGAGAGCGTTTTGAACTATGGCTACACCTTC; clone_size: NA; j_call: TRBJ1-2; v_call: TRBV7-9; d_call: NA
cdr3_aa: CASSIGGSGANVLTF; cdr3_nt: TGTGCCAGCAGCATCGGGGGCTCTGGGGCCAACGTCCTGACTTTC; clone_size: NA; j_call: TRBJ2-6; v_call: TRBV9; d_call: NA